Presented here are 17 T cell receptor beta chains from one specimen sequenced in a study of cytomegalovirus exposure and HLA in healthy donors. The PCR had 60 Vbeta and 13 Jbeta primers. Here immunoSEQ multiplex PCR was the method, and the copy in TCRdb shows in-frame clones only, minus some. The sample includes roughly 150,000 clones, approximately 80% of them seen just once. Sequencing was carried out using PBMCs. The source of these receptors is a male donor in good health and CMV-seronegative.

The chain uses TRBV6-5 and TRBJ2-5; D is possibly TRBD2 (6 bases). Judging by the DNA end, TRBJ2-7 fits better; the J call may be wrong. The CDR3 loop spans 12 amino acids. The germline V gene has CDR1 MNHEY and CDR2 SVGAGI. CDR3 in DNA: TGTGCCAGCAGTTCTGGCGGGAACGAGCAGTACTTC. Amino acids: CASSSGGNEQYF.

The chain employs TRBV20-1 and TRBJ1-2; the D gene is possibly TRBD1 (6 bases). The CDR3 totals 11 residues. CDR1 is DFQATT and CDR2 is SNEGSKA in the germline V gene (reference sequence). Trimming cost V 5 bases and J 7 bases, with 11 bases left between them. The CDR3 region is CSASFRGGYTF. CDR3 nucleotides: TGCAGTGCTTCTTTCAGGGGTGGCTACACCTTC.

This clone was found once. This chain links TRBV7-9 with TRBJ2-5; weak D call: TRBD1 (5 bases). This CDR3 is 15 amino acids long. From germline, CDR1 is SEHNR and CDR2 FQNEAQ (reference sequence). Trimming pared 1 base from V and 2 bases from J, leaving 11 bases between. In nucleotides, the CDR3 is TGTGCCAGCAGCTTAGGGGGCGTCTCGCAAGAGACCCAGTACTTC. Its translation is CASSLGGVSQETQYF.

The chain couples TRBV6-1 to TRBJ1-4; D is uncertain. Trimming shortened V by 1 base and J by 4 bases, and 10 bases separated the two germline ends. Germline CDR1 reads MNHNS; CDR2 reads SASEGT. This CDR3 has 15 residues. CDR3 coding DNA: TGTGCCAGCAGTGAAGTATCGGGAAATAATGAAAAACTGTTTTTT. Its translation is CASSEVSGNNEKLFF.

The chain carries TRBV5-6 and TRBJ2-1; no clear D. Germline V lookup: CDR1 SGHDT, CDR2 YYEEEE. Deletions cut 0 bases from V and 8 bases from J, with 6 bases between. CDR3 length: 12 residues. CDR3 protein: CASSLEPYEQFF. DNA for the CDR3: TGTGCCAGCAGCTTGGAGCCGTATGAGCAGTTCTTC.

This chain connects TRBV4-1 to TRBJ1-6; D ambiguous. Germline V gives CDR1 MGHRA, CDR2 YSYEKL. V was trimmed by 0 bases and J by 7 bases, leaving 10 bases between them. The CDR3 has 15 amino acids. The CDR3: CASSQEPTRNSPLHF. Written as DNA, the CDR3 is TGCGCCAGCAGCCAAGAACCGACACGAAATTCACCCCTCCACTTT.

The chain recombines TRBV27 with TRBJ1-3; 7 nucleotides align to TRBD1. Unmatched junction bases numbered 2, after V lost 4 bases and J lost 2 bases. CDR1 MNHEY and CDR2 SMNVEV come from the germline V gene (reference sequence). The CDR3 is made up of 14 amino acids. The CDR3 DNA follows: TGTGCCAGCAGTTGGAGGGGGCCTGGAAACACCATATATTTT. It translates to CASSWRGPGNTIYF.

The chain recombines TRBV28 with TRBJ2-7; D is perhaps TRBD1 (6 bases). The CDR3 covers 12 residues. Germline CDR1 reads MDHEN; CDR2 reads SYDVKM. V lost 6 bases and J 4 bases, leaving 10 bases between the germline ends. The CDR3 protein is CASRDRIYEQYF. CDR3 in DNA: TGTGCCAGCAGGGACAGAATTTACGAGCAGTACTTC.

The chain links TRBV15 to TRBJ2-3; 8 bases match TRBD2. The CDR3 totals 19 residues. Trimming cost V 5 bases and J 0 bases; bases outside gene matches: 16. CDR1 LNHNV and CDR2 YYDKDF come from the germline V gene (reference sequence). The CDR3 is CATSQRIAGPMTSTDTQYF. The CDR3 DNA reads TGTGCCACCAGCCAGCGAATAGCGGGACCCATGACTAGCACAGATACGCAGTATTTT.

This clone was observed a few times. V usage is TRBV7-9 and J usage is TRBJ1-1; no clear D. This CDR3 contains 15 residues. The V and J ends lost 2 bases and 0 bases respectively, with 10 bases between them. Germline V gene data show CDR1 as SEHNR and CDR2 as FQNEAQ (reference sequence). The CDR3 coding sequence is TGTGCCAGCAGCTTAATCGGCAGCGTGAACACTGAAGCTTTCTTT. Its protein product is CASSLIGSVNTEAFF. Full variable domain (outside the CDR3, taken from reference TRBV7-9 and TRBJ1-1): DTGVSQNPRHKITKRGQNVTFRCDPISEHNRLYWYRQTLGQGPEFLTYFQNEAQLEKSRLLSDRFSAERPKGSFSTLEIQRTEQGDSAMYLCASSLIGSVNTEAFFGQGTRLTVV.

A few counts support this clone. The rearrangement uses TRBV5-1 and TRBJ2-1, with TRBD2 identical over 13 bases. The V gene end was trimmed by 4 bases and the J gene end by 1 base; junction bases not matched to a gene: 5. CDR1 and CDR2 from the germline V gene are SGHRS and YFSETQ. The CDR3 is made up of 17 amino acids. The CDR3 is CASSVTSGGASYNEQFF. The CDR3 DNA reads TGCGCCAGCAGCGTCACTAGCGGGGGGGCGTCCTACAATGAGCAGTTCTTC. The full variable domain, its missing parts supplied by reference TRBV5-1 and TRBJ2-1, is KAGVTQTPRYLIKTRGQQVTLSCSPISGHRSVSWYQQTPGQGLQFLFEYFSETQRNKGNFPGRFSGRQFSNSRSEMNVSTLELGDSALYLCASSVTSGGASYNEQFFGPGTRLTVL.

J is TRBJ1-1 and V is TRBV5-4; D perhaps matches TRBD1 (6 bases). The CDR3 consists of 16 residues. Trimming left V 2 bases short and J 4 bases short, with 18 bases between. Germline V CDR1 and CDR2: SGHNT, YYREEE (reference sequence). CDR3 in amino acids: CASSLGGAGAVTEAFF. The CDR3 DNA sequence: TGTGCCAGCAGCTTAGGGGGGGCGGGGGCGGTCACTGAAGCTTTCTTT.

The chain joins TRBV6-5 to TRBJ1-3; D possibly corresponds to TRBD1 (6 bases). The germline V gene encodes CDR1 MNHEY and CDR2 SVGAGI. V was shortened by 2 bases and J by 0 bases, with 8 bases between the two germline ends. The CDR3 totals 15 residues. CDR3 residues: CASSYQGPSGNTIYF. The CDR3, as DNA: TGTGCCAGCAGTTACCAGGGGCCCTCTGGAAACACCATATATTTT.

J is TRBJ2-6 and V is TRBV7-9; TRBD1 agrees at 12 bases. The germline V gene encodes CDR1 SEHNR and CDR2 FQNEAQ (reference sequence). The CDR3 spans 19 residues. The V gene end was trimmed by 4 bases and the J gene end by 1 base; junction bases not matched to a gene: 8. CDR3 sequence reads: CASSSIPGQGASGANVLTF. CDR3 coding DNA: TGTGCCAGCAGCTCGATCCCGGGACAGGGGGCGTCTGGGGCCAACGTCCTGACTTTC.

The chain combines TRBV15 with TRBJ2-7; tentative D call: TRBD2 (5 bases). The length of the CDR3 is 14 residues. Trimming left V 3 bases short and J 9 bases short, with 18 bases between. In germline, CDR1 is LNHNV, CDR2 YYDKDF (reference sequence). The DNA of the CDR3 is TGTGCCACCAGCAGTGACCCGGGGTTGAGAGGGCAGTACTTC. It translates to CATSSDPGLRGQYF.

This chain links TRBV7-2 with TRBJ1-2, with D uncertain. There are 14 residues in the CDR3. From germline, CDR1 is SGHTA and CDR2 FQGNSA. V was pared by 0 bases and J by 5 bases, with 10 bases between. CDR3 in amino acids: CASSLARPAYGYTF. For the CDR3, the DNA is TGTGCCAGCAGCTTAGCGAGGCCAGCATATGGCTACACCTTC.

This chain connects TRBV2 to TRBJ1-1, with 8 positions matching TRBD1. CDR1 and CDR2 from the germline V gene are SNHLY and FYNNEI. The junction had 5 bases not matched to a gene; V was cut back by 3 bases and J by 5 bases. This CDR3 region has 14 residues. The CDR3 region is CASSDRGRRTEAFF. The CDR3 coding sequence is TGTGCCAGCAGTGACAGGGGGCGCCGGACTGAAGCTTTCTTT.